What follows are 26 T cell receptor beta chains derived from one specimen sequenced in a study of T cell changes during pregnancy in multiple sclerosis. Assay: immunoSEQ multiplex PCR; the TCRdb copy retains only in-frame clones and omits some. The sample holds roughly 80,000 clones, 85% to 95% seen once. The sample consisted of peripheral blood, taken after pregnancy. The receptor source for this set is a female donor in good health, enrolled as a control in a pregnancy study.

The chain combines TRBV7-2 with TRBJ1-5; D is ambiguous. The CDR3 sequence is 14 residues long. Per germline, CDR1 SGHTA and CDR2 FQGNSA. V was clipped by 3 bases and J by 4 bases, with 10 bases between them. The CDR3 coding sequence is TGTGCCAGCAGCTTCCATTTCCAAAATCAGCCCCAGCATTTT. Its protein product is CASSFHFQNQPQHF.

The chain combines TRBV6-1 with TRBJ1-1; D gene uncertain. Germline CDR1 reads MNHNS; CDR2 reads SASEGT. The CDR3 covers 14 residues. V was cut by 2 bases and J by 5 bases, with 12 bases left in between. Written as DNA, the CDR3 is TGTGCCAGCAGTGAACGATTTCGGGTTACTGAAGCTTTCTTT. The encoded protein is CASSERFRVTEAFF.

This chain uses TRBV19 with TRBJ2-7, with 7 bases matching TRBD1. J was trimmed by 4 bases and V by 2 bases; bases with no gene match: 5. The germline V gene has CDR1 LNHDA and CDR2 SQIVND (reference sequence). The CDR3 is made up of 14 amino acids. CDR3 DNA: TGTGCCAGTAGTATAACAGGGGCTGTGTACGAGCAGTACTTC. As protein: CASSITGAVYEQYF.

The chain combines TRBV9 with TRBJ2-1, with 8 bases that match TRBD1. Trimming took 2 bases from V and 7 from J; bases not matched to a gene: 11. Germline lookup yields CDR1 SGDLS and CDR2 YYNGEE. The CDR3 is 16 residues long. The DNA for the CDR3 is TGTGCCAGCAGCGTCGACAGGGGCACATATTGGAATGAGCAGTTCTTC. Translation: CASSVDRGTYWNEQFF. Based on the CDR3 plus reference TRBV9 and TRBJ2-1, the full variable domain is DSGVTQTPKHLITATGQRVTLRCSPRSGDLSVYWYQQSLDQGLQFLIQYYNGEERAKGNILERFSAQQFPDLHSELNLSSLELGDSALYFCASSVDRGTYWNEQFFGPGTRLTVL.

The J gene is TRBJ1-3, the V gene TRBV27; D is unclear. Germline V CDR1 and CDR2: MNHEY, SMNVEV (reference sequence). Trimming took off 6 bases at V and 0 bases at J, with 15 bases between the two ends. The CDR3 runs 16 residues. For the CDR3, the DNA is TGTGCCAGCAGCCCGCACCCGGGAGACTCTGGAAACACCATATATTTT. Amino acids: CASSPHPGDSGNTIYF.

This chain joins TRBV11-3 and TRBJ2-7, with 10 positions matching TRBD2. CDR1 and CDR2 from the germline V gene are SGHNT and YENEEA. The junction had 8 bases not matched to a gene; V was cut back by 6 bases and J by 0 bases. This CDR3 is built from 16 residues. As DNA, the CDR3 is TGTGCCAGCAGTGAGACCGGGACTAGCGACTCCTACGAGCAGTACTTC. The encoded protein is CASSETGTSDSYEQYF. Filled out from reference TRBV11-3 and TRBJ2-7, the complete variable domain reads EAGVVQSPRYKIIEKKQPVAFWCNPISGHNTLYWYLQNLGQGPELLIRYENEEAVDDSQLPKDRFSAERLKGVDSTLKIQPAELGDSAVYLCASSETGTSDSYEQYFGPGTRLTVT.

The CDR3 nucleotides read TGTGCCAGTAGCACCCGCGAGCGGGTTTTCAATGAGCAGTTCTTC. This gives the protein CASSTRERVFNEQFF. This sequence joins TRBV19 and TRBJ2-1; tentative D call: TRBD2 (6 bases). This CDR3 has 15 residues. Per germline, CDR1 LNHDA and CDR2 SQIVND (reference sequence). Deletions cut 6 bases from V and 6 bases from J, with 18 bases between.

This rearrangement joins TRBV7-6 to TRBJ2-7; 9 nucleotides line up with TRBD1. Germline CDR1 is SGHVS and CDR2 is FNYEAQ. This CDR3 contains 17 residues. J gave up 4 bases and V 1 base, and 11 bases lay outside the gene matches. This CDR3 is CASSLVGGTGIGYEQYF. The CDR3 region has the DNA TGTGCCAGCAGCTTAGTGGGCGGGACAGGGATAGGGTACGAGCAGTACTTC.

Here the CDR3 reads CASSPPGQGIVNEQFF. The CDR3, as DNA: TGTGCCAGCTCACCACCGGGGCAGGGAATCGTTAATGAGCAGTTCTTC. The rearrangement links TRBV18 to TRBJ2-1; possible D gene TRBD1, 5 bases. V was clipped by 0 bases and J by 7 bases, with 16 bases between them. CDR1 is KGHSH and CDR2 is LQKENI in the germline V gene. The CDR3 runs 16 residues.

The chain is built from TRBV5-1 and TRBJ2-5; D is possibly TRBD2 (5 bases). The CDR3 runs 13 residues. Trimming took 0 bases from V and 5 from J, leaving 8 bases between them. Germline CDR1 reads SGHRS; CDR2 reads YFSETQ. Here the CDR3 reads CASSLAGVETQYF. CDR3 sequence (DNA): TGCGCCAGCAGCTTGGCCGGGGTCGAGACCCAGTACTTC.

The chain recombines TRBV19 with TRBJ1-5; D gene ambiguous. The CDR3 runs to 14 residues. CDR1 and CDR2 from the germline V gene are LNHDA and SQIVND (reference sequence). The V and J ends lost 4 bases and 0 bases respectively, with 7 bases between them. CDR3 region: CASSNGDSNQPQHF. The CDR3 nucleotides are TGTGCCAGTAGTAATGGAGATAGCAATCAGCCCCAGCATTTT.

CDR3 protein: CAWSEGRAVNYGYTF. The CDR3 nucleotides read TGTGCCTGGAGTGAGGGCAGGGCGGTCAACTATGGCTACACCTTC. This chain joins TRBV30 and TRBJ1-2, with D possibly being TRBD1 (5 bases). The CDR3 runs 15 residues. CDR1 is GTSNPN and CDR2 is SVGIG in the germline V gene (reference sequence). Trimming pared 1 base from V and 2 bases from J, leaving 14 bases between.

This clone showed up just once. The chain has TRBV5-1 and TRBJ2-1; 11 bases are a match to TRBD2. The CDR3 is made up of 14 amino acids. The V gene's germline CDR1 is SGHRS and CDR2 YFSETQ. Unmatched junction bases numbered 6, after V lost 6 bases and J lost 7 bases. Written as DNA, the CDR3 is TGCGCCAGCAACCCGGGACTAGCGGCGAATGAGCAGTTCTTC. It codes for CASNPGLAANEQFF.

CDR3 bases: TGTGCCAGCAGTGTCACTAGCGGGGGGGTTGCTGAGCAGTTCTTC. Residues: CASSVTSGGVAEQFF. The rearrangement uses TRBV6-6 and TRBJ2-1; 13 bases align to TRBD2. CDR3 length: 15 amino acids. CDR1 MNHNY and CDR2 SVGAGI come from the germline V gene (reference sequence). V shed 5 bases, J shed 9 bases, and the junction held 7 bases outside the gene matches.

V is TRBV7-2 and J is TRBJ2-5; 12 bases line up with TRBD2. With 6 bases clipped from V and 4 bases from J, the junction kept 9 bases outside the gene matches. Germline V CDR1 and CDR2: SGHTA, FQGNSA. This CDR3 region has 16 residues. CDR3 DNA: TGTGCCAGCAGTTGGACTAGCGGGGCCGGGGGAGAGACCCAGTACTTC. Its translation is CASSWTSGAGGETQYF.

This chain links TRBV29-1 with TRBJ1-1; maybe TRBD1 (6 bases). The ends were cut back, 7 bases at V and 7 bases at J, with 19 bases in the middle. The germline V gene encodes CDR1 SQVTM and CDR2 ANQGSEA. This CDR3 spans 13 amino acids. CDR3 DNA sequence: TGCAGCGCCCACAGCGGGGGCCCAAATGAAGCTTTCTTT. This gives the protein CSAHSGGPNEAFF.

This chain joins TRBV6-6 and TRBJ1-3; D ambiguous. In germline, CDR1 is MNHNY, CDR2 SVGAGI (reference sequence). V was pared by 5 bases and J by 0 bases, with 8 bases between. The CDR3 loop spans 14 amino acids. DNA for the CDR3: TGTGCCAGCAGTACTCCACGCTCTGGAAACACCATATATTTT. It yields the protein CASSTPRSGNTIYF.

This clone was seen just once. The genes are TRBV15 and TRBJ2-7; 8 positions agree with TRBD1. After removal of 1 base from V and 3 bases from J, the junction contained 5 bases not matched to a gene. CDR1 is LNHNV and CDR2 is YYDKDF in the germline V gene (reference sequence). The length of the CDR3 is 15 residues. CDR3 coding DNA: TGTGCCACCAGCAGAGGGACAGGGTGGGTCTACGAGCAGTACTTC. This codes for CATSRGTGWVYEQYF.

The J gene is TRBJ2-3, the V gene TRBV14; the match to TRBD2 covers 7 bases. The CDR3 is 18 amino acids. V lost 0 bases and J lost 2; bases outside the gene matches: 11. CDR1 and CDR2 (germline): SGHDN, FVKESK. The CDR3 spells CASSQDRKSGASTDTQYF. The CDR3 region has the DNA TGTGCCAGCAGCCAAGATCGGAAAAGCGGGGCTTCCACAGATACGCAGTATTTT.

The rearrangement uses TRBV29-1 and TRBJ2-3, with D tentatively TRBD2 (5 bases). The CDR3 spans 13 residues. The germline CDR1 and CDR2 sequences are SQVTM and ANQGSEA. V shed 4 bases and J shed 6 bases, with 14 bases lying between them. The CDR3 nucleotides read TGCAGCGTTGGGGAACTTTCGGGGGATACGCAGTATTTT. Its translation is CSVGELSGDTQYF.

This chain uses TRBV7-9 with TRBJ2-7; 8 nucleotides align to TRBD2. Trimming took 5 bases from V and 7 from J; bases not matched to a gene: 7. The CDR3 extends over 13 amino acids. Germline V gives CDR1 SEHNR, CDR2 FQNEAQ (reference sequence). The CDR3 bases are TGTGCCAGCAGCCAACGACTAGCGAGTGAGCAGTACTTC. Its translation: CASSQRLASEQYF.

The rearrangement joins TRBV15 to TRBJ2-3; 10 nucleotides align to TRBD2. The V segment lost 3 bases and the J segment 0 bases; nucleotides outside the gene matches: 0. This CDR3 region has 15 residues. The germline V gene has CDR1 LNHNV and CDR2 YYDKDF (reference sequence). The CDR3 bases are TGTGCCACCAGCAGGACTAGCGGGAGCACAGATACGCAGTATTTT. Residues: CATSRTSGSTDTQYF.

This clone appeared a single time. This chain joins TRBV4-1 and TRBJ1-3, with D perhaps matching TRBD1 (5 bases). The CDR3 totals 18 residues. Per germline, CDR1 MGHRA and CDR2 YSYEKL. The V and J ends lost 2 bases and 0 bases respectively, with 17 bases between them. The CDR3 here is CASSQRGTATYSGNTIYF. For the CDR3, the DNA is TGCGCCAGCAGCCAACGCGGGACGGCCACATACTCTGGAAACACCATATATTTT.

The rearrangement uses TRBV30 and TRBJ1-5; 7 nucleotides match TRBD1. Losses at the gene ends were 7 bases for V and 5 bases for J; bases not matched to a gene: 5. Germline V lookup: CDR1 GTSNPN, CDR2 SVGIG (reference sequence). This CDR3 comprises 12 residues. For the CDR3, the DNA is TGTGCCTATCAAGACAGGGATCAGCCCCAGCATTTT. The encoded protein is CAYQDRDQPQHF.

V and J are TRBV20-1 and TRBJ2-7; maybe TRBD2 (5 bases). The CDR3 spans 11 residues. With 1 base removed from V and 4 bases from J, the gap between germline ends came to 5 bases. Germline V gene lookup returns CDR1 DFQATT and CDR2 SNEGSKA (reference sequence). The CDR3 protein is CSARGEYEQYF. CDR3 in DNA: TGCAGTGCTAGAGGGGAGTACGAGCAGTACTTC.

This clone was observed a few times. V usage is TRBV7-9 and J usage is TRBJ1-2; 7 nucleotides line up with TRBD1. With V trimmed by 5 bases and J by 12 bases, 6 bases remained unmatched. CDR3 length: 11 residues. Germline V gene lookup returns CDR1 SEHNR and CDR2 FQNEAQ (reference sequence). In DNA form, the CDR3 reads TGTGCCAGCAGCGAAAGACAGGGTCACACCTTC. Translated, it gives CASSERQGHTF.